The rows below give T cell receptor beta chains drawn from one sample of a study of Graves' ophthalmopathy and Graves' hyperthyroidism. Each CDR3 protein is one row after TCRdb ran MiXCR on the multiplex PCR reads. Among around 660,000 distinct CDR3 sequences listed, more than 40% were seen once. Specimen: peripheral blood. These receptor sequences come from an adult man with Graves' ophthalmopathy. CDR3s include the opening cysteine and the closing phenylalanine or tryptophan. D genes are given only for firm matches. Size is omitted from some rows. Given values are once, few, many or a class for expanded clones.

>many|TRBD1|TRBJ1-1|TRBV6-6
TGTGCCAGCGGGACAGGGGAAACCACTGAAGCTTTCTTT
CASGTGETTEAFF
>-|TRBD2|TRBJ2-7|TRBV7-9
TGTGCCAGCGGACCGGGACTAGCGACTCCCGAGCAGTACTTC
CASGPGLATPEQYF
>-|TRBD1|TRBJ1-4|TRBV9
TGTGCCAGCAGCCCTTGGGACAGGGAGGGTGAAAAACTGTTTTTT
CASSPWDREGEKLFF
>-|-|TRBJ2-2|TRBV9
TGTGCCAGCATGGGGGGTTACACCGGGGAGCTGTTTTTT
CASMGGYTGELFF
>-|-|TRBJ1-1|TRBV10-3
TGTGCCAGCAGTTTATATGAGTTTGGGAACACTGAAGCTTTCTTT
CASSLYEFGNTEAFF
>few|TRBD2|TRBJ2-5|TRBV20-1
TGCAGTGCTTCCGCTAGCGGGGGGAACAAATCACCACAAGAGACCCAGTACTTC
CSASASGGNKSPQETQYF
>-|TRBD2|TRBJ2-7|TRBV7-8
TGTGCCAGCAGCTTAGCGGTTACTAGCGGCCCCTACGAGCAGTACTTC
CASSLAVTSGPYEQYF
>-|-|TRBJ1-5|TRBV5-6
TGTGCCAGCAGCTTGGCCAATCAGCTCCAGCATTTT
CASSLANQLQHF
>many|TRBD2|TRBJ2-5|TRBV5-1
TGCGCCAGCACTCGAGCGGGAGAAGAGACCCAGTACTTC
CASTRAGEETQYF
>many|TRBD2|TRBJ2-7|TRBV2
TGTGCCAGCAAACGGGGGGCCTACGAGCAGTACTTC
CASKRGAYEQYF
>-|-|TRBJ2-5|TRBV12-3/TRBV12-4
TGTGCCAGCACTGACATTGAGACAGACCAGTACTTC
CASTDIETDQYF
>-|TRBD1|TRBJ1-2|TRBV7-2
TGTGCCAGCATCTGGGGACAGGGGATGGGGGACTATGGCTACACCTTC
CASIWGQGMGDYGYTF
>-|-|TRBJ2-1|TRBV7-3
TGTGCCAGCAGCTTAGGTCTGGCCCCCTACAATGAGCAGTTCTTC
CASSLGLAPYNEQFF
>-|TRBD1|TRBJ1-6|TRBV10-3
TGTGCCACCCGGGACAGGGAGTCTGGTTCACCCCTCCACTTT
CATRDRESGSPLHF